Following are 26 T cell receptor beta chains from one sample sequenced in a study of PD-1 blockade in classical Hodgkin lymphoma. Every patient experienced relapse after autologous stem cell transplantation, and brentuximab vedotin exposure varied. The protocol was immunoSEQ multiplex PCR, while the TCRdb copy is restricted to in-frame clones and leaves out a portion. The sample records over 85,000 clones, about four fifths being singletons. The material sequenced was peripheral blood mononuclear cells (PBMCs), taken before the second cycle of nivolumab. The receptor set was obtained from a human donor with classical Hodgkin lymphoma.

The rearrangement joins TRBV11-3 to TRBJ2-5; D remains ambiguous. Germline values: CDR1 SGHNT, CDR2 YENEEA. V lost 1 base and J 2 bases, leaving 8 bases between the germline ends. This CDR3 spans 14 amino acids. The CDR3 coding sequence is TGTGCCAGCAGCTTAGGTGGCGCGCAAGAGACCCAGTACTTC. Its protein product is CASSLGGAQETQYF.

This clone was observed a few times. The chain couples TRBV7-8 to TRBJ2-7; possible D gene TRBD2, 6 bases. The CDR3 consists of 15 residues. Germline CDR1 is SGHVS and CDR2 is FQNEAQ. V lost 5 bases and J 2 bases, leaving 16 bases between the germline ends. The CDR3 region is CASSPGGATAYEQYF. The CDR3 DNA follows: TGTGCCAGCAGCCCCGGCGGGGCAACCGCCTACGAGCAGTACTTC.

This clone was observed a few times. Other nucleotide sequences in the sample specify the same CDR3. The chain uses TRBV5-1 and TRBJ1-2; D remains unclear. Germline V lookup: CDR1 SGHRS, CDR2 YFSETQ. The CDR3 sequence is 13 residues long. V gave up 1 base and J gave up 1 base, with 5 bases separating them. CDR3 in amino acids: CASSLTDNYGYTF. CDR3 sequence (DNA): TGCGCCAGCAGCTTGACAGATAACTATGGCTACACCTTC.

V gene TRBV9 combines with J gene TRBJ2-6, with 11 bases lining up with TRBD2. The V and J ends lost 3 bases and 0 bases, in that order; junction bases with no gene match: 5. Germline assignment: CDR1 SGDLS and CDR2 YYNGEE. This CDR3 has 18 amino acids. The CDR3 DNA sequence: TGTGCCAGCAGCGCCCTTAGCGGGAGGGCCTCTGGGGCCAACGTCCTGACTTTC. This codes for CASSALSGRASGANVLTF.

On this clone itself: One end of the junction varies from germline; a read error may be responsible. The chain combines TRBV7-2 with TRBJ2-1, with D perhaps TRBD2 (5 bases). CDR1 is SGHTA, CDR2 FQGNSA, per germline. There are 11 residues in the CDR3. The CDR3 DNA reads TGTGCCAGCAGCTTAGGGCTAGCCGAGATCTTC. Translated: CASSLGLAEIF.

V gene TRBV9 combines with J gene TRBJ1-2, with D possibly TRBD1 on 6 matching bases. Germline CDR1 and CDR2: SGDLS and YYNGEE. Trimming took 0 bases from V and 7 from J, leaving 13 bases between them. This CDR3 comprises 14 residues. The CDR3 DNA is TGTGCCAGCAGCGTAGCTACAGGGAAAGCTGGCTACACCTTC. Its protein is CASSVATGKAGYTF.

The sample holds a few counts of this clone. V gene TRBV7-8 combines with J gene TRBJ1-1; D is uncertain. CDR1 and CDR2 from the germline V gene are SGHVS and FQNEAQ. The CDR3 sequence is 14 residues long. Trimming stripped 5 bases from V and 6 bases from J, with 16 bases between. The CDR3 spells CASSHRGGRPEAFF. CDR3 nucleotide sequence: TGTGCCAGCAGCCACCGGGGAGGGCGGCCTGAAGCTTTCTTT.

In this sample, this clone turned up once. This chain joins TRBV9 and TRBJ2-1; D is perhaps TRBD2 (6 bases). The CDR3 spans 18 residues. Between the trimmed V and J ends, which lost 7 bases and 1 base, there was a span of 24 bases. Germline CDR1 and CDR2: SGDLS and YYNGEE. CDR3 sequence (DNA): TGTGCCAGCTCCAAAGCGGGCTCTAGGGTGGTGTCCTACAATGAGCAGTTCTTC. Translated, it gives CASSKAGSRVVSYNEQFF.

This CDR3 reads CASSQVAQLNTGELFF. The CDR3, as DNA: TGTGCCAGCAGCCAAGTGGCCCAGCTGAACACCGGGGAGCTGTTTTTT. The chain recombines TRBV4-2 with TRBJ2-2; D gene uncertain. V was pared by 1 base and J by 1 base, with 10 bases between. Germline CDR1 LGHNA, CDR2 YNFKEQ. The CDR3 extends over 16 amino acids.

The chain combines TRBV12-5 with TRBJ2-3; 8 bases match TRBD1. CDR1 LGHNT and CDR2 FRNRAP come from the germline V gene. The CDR3 runs to 15 residues. Trimming removed 7 bases from V and 6 bases from J; junction bases left unmatched: 12. CDR3 in DNA: TGTGCTAGTGCCCTTCCCCAGGGGGCCGATGATACGCAGTATTTT. Translated: CASALPQGADDTQYF.

Only a few counts were recorded for this clone. V usage is TRBV6-4 and J usage is TRBJ1-5, with D hard to call. From germline, CDR1 is MRHNA and CDR2 SNTAGT. The CDR3 totals 14 residues. V shed 6 bases and J shed 2 bases, with 11 bases lying between them. Here the CDR3 reads CASSEIGGNQPQHF. As DNA, the CDR3 is TGTGCCAGCAGCGAAATAGGTGGCAATCAGCCCCAGCATTTT.

Worth noting for this clone: Other DNA variants within this sample encode the same CDR3. This chain joins TRBV7-9 and TRBJ2-5; 7 bases are shared with TRBD1. CDR3 length: 14 amino acids. Germline loops: CDR1 SEHNR, CDR2 FQNEAQ (reference sequence). The ends lost 6 bases at V and 3 bases at J; junction bases unmatched: 7. The CDR3: CASSYGDRKETQYF. The CDR3 nucleotides are TGTGCCAGCAGTTACGGGGACAGAAAAGAGACCCAGTACTTC.

This clone was recorded a few times. The J gene is TRBJ2-5, the V gene TRBV19; 11 bases match TRBD1. V dropped 8 bases and J dropped 4; count of bases not matched to a gene: 9. Per germline, CDR1 LNHDA and CDR2 SQIVND (reference sequence). The length of the CDR3 is 15 residues. The CDR3 nucleotides read TGTGCCAGTGGTGCCCGGACAGGGGGCCGAGAGACCCAGTACTTC. Protein product: CASGARTGGRETQYF.

The chain has TRBV5-1 and TRBJ2-5; 9 bases match TRBD2. This CDR3 comprises 16 residues. CDR1 SGHRS and CDR2 YFSETQ come from the germline V gene. V was clipped by 0 bases and J by 4 bases; unmatched bases: 7. CDR3 region: CASSLGASGTRETQYF. The CDR3 DNA reads as TGCGCCAGCAGCTTGGGTGCTAGCGGGACTCGAGAGACCCAGTACTTC.

This rearrangement joins TRBV11-3 to TRBJ2-1, with D hard to call. The length of the CDR3 is 12 residues. Germline CDR1 SGHNT, CDR2 YENEEA. With 0 bases removed from V and 12 bases from J, the gap between germline ends came to 9 bases. The CDR3 region is CASSLENSRQFF. The DNA of the CDR3 is TGTGCCAGCAGCTTAGAGAATTCGCGGCAGTTCTTC.

The genes are TRBV28 and TRBJ2-5; 9 nucleotides align to TRBD1. The CDR3 totals 14 residues. The ends lost 9 bases at V and 5 bases at J; junction bases unmatched: 10. The germline V gene has CDR1 MDHEN and CDR2 SYDVKM. For the CDR3, the DNA is TGTGCCAGTATAGGGACAGGGCGGTCGGAGACCCAGTACTTC. It specifies CASIGTGRSETQYF. Looking up the rest from reference TRBV28 and TRBJ2-5 gives the full variable domain: DVKVTQSSRYLVKRTGEKVFLECVQDMDHENMFWYRQDPGLGLRLIYFSYDVKMKEKGDIPEGYSVSREKKERFSLILESASTNQTSMYLCASIGTGRSETQYFGPGTRLLVL.

The chain links TRBV7-8 to TRBJ2-3, with TRBD2 as a possible D gene (6 bases). Trimming cost V 5 bases and J 0 bases, with 21 bases left between them. The germline V gene encodes CDR1 SGHVS and CDR2 FQNEAQ. CDR3 length equals 18 residues. This CDR3 reads CASSPRHLTGTSTDTQYF. CDR3 in DNA: TGTGCCAGCAGCCCGAGGCACTTAACGGGGACTAGCACAGATACGCAGTATTTT.

The V and J genes are TRBV19 and TRBJ1-1, with D possibly TRBD1 on 5 matching bases. The CDR3 runs 14 residues. The V gene lost 8 bases and the J gene lost 0 bases, with 13 bases spanning the gap. The germline gives CDR1 LNHDA, CDR2 SQIVND (reference sequence). The CDR3, as DNA: TGTGCCAGTGGGGGTGGCCTCATGAACACTGAAGCTTTCTTT. It specifies CASGGGLMNTEAFF. The variable domain in full, completed from reference TRBV19 and TRBJ1-1, reads DGGITQSPKYLFRKEGQNVTLSCEQNLNHDAMYWYRQDPGQGLRLIYYSQIVNDFQKGDIAEGYSVSREKKESFPLTVTSAQKNPTAFYLCASGGGLMNTEAFFGQGTRLTVV.

The chain has TRBV5-1 and TRBJ2-1, with TRBD2 matching 7 bases. CDR3 size: 16 residues. Per the germline V gene, CDR1 is SGHRS and CDR2 is YFSETQ. V lost 0 bases to trimming and J lost 5 bases; unmatched junction nucleotides: 8. As DNA, the CDR3 is TGCGCCAGCAGCTTGGTGGGGAGGGTGGTCGACAATGAGCAGTTCTTC. Protein: CASSLVGRVVDNEQFF. The variable domain in full, completed from reference TRBV5-1 and TRBJ2-1, reads KAGVTQTPRYLIKTRGQQVTLSCSPISGHRSVSWYQQTPGQGLQFLFEYFSETQRNKGNFPGRFSGRQFSNSRSEMNVSTLELGDSALYLCASSLVGRVVDNEQFFGPGTRLTVL.

This clone was counted between two and nine times. The rearrangement uses TRBV5-1 and TRBJ2-3; 7 bases line up with TRBD1. Looked up from germline, CDR1 is SGHRS and CDR2 is YFSETQ. The V and J ends lost 4 bases and 0 bases, in that order; junction bases with no gene match: 11. The CDR3 loop spans 17 amino acids. CDR3 DNA: TGCGCCAGCAGCACCTCTAGGGACAGCGCTAGCACAGATACGCAGTATTTT. Amino acids: CASSTSRDSASTDTQYF.

The chain links TRBV4-3 to TRBJ2-2, with D perhaps TRBD1 (6 bases). This CDR3 spans 15 amino acids. Germline-derived CDR1 and CDR2 are LGHNA and YSLEER. Trimming pared 0 bases from V and 6 bases from J, leaving 11 bases between. The CDR3 nucleotides are TGCGCCAGCAGCCAAGAGAGGACAGTTGCCGGGGAGCTGTTTTTT. It translates to CASSQERTVAGELFF.

This sequence joins TRBV4-1 and TRBJ2-7, with TRBD2 matching over 9 bases. V trimming: 2 bases; J trimming: 6 bases; junction bases outside the gene matches: 23. Germline V gives CDR1 MGHRA, CDR2 YSYEKL. This CDR3 has 20 residues. CDR3 protein: CASSQLPSAPGLAHRAEQYF. The CDR3 bases are TGCGCCAGCAGCCAATTGCCCTCCGCTCCGGGACTAGCCCATCGGGCCGAGCAGTACTTC.

This clone was counted a single time. The CDR3 loop reads CASSRDPVAYQPQHF. CDR3 nucleotides: TGTGCCAGCAGTAGGGACCCAGTGGCTTATCAGCCCCAGCATTTT. The genes are TRBV6-1 and TRBJ1-5; D is perhaps TRBD1 (5 bases). The ends were cut back, 5 bases at V and 5 bases at J, with 16 bases in the middle. The CDR3 has 15 amino acids. Germline V gene sequence: CDR1 MNHNS, CDR2 SASEGT.

This clone has a handful of counts. This sequence joins TRBV29-1 and TRBJ2-1; no clear D gene. There are 12 residues in the CDR3. CDR1 is SQVTM, CDR2 ANQGSEA, per germline. V was clipped by 6 bases and J by 10 bases, with 16 bases between them. CDR3 sequence reads: CSVFREPGEQFF. For the CDR3, the DNA is TGCAGCGTCTTTAGGGAACCTGGGGAGCAGTTCTTC.

The DNA of the CDR3 is TGTGCCACCAGCAGACAATATGAAGCTATGGAGTTCTTC. Translation: CATSRQYEAMEFF. The V and J genes are TRBV15 and TRBJ2-1; D not resolved. V was pared by 2 bases and J by 14 bases, with 16 bases between. CDR1 is LNHNV and CDR2 is YYDKDF in the germline V gene (reference sequence). CDR3 length: 13 residues.

The chain carries TRBV6-1 and TRBJ2-6, with D uncertain. V shed 1 base and J shed 0 bases, with 10 bases lying between them. The CDR3 is 17 residues long. Germline CDR1 MNHNS, CDR2 SASEGT. The CDR3: CASSEENRLSGANVLTF. The CDR3 coding sequence is TGTGCCAGCAGTGAAGAAAACAGACTCTCTGGGGCCAACGTCCTGACTTTC.